The 22 T cell receptor beta chains below all came from one sample that was sequenced in a study of naive and memory T cell subsets (dated by TCRdb to 2016 to 2017). Beyond this particular receptor, the publication reports: A few larger clonotypes were present in naive repertoires, particularly the CD8 repertoires, and these clonotypes were possibly memory cells re-expressing CD45RA.

The library was built by means of UMI-ligation and nested PCR. Instrument on record: Illumina MiSeq. The beta constant-region primer consisted of an equimolar mixture of two oligonucleotides that together covered TRBC1 and TRBC2. Four rounds of PCR were used to amplify ligated cDNA, with nested alpha and beta constant-region primers being used together with the SP2 primer. TCRdb ran its own pipeline on the public reads, namely fastp trimming at Q25 and MiXCR clone calling, and kept in-frame beta chains. CDR3 protein duplicates are merged, each entry listing the most common genes and DNA. Counted in this sample were approximately 140,000 distinct CDR3 sequences; 15% to 20% of them appeared once. The top ten constitute 0.6% to 0.7% of the sample. Their antigens are not known. What was sequenced was naive CD8+ T cells from blood. The cell subset or site label on this specimen signifies: naive T cells, CD45RA high CD27+. These receptors all come from a human donor in good health.

V is TRBV13 and J is TRBJ2-7, with a tentative D call TRBD1 (6 bases). Germline lookup yields CDR1 PRHDT and CDR2 FYEKMQ (reference sequence). This CDR3 is built from 15 residues. V lost 4 bases, J lost 6 bases, and 19 bases lay in between. The CDR3 sequence is CASSSRGPGVFEQYF. In DNA, the CDR3 is TGTGCCAGCAGCTCCAGAGGACCAGGGGTGTTCGAGCAGTACTTC.

This clonotype was seen a few times. The chain combines TRBV12-5 with TRBJ2-1; the D is unclear. The V end lost 3 bases, the J end lost 2 bases, and 2 bases lay between the germline ends. Germline V gene data show CDR1 as LGHNT and CDR2 as FRNRAP. This CDR3 is 12 amino acids long. CDR3 sequence: CASGLPYNEQFF. In DNA, the CDR3 is TGTGCTAGTGGTTTACCCTACAATGAGCAGTTCTTC.

The chain is built from TRBV7-8 and TRBJ2-7, with D possibly TRBD1 on 5 matching bases. This CDR3 is 13 amino acids long. The V and J ends lost 1 base and 6 bases respectively, with 10 bases between them. CDR1 is SGHVS, CDR2 FQNEAQ, per germline. The CDR3 DNA reads as TGTGCCAGCAGCTTAGAGTCTAGGGGCGAGCAGTACTTC. Its translation: CASSLESRGEQYF.

This clonotype turned up a few times. The CDR3 protein is CASSQDRGGPPEGYTF. DNA for the CDR3: TGCGCCAGCAGCCAAGATAGGGGTGGACCCCCCGAAGGCTACACCTTC. The rearrangement joins TRBV4-3 to TRBJ1-2, with D possibly being TRBD1 (5 bases). CDR1 LGHNA and CDR2 YSLEER come from the germline V gene. This CDR3 is 16 amino acids long. The germline V and J ends were trimmed by 0 bases and 8 bases, with 19 bases remaining between them.

The chain uses TRBV5-4 and TRBJ2-7; D unresolved. The germline V and J ends were trimmed by 3 bases and 7 bases, with 11 bases remaining between them. Germline CDR1 SGHNT, CDR2 YYREEE (reference sequence). The CDR3 extends over 12 amino acids. DNA of the CDR3: TGTGCCAGCAGCTGGAGATCCGGAGAGCAGTACTTC. Its protein product is CASSWRSGEQYF.

This clonotype has only a few counts. This chain uses TRBV7-2 with TRBJ2-7; D unresolved. V was shortened by 2 bases and J by 3 bases, with 5 bases between the two germline ends. This CDR3 has 12 residues. CDR1 and CDR2 (germline): SGHTA, FQGNSA. This CDR3 is CASSLRLYEQYF. DNA for the CDR3: TGTGCCAGCAGCTTAAGACTCTACGAGCAGTACTTC.

The CDR3 DNA reads as TGTGCCACCAGTGGTTCCGGCGTGGGCGATACGCAGTATTTT. It codes for CATSGSGVGDTQYF. V and J are TRBV24-1 and TRBJ2-3; D is ambiguous. Germline V gene lookup returns CDR1 KGHDR and CDR2 SFDVKD. The V end was cut by 5 bases, the J end by 6 bases, with 14 bases between. The CDR3 sequence is 14 residues long.

This clonotype has a handful of counts. The J gene is TRBJ2-1, the V gene TRBV20-1; D perhaps matches TRBD2 (6 bases). This CDR3 has 15 residues. V gave up 1 base and J gave up 8 bases, with 18 bases separating them. The germline V gene has CDR1 DFQATT and CDR2 SNEGSKA (reference sequence). The chain's CDR3 is CSARGRDSRADEQFF. The CDR3 nucleotides are TGCAGTGCTAGAGGGCGGGACTCTCGGGCCGATGAGCAGTTCTTC.

In this sample, this clonotype turned up a few times. This sequence joins TRBV27 and TRBJ2-1, with TRBD2 matching 7 bases. CDR1 MNHEY and CDR2 SMNVEV come from the germline V gene (reference sequence). Trimming took 5 bases from V and 3 from J; bases not matched to a gene: 10. The CDR3 spans 16 residues. DNA for the CDR3: TGTGCCAGCAGTCAGCCTGGGACTATTAACTACAATGAGCAGTTCTTC. Translated: CASSQPGTINYNEQFF.

The V and J genes are TRBV7-9 and TRBJ2-7; perhaps TRBD1 as D (5 bases). CDR1 and CDR2 (germline): SEHNR, FQNEAQ (reference sequence). The V gene lost 4 bases and the J gene lost 3 bases, with 13 bases spanning the gap. The length of the CDR3 is 14 residues. The DNA for the CDR3 is TGTGCCAGCAGCTCCGGACACCGTCTCTACGAGCAGTACTTC. This sequence encodes CASSSGHRLYEQYF.

A few counts support this clonotype. DNA of the CDR3: TGTGCCAGCAGGAAATCGGGGAACTACGAGCAGTACTTC. Encoded protein: CASRKSGNYEQYF. The genes are TRBV7-2 and TRBJ2-7; perhaps TRBD2 as D (5 bases). V lost 6 bases, J lost 3 bases, and 12 bases lay in between. Per the germline V gene, CDR1 is SGHTA and CDR2 is FQGNSA. This CDR3 contains 13 residues.

The sample holds a few counts of this clonotype. This rearrangement joins TRBV28 to TRBJ1-1; D is unclear. V was clipped by 6 bases and J by 4 bases, with 18 bases between them. From germline, CDR1 is MDHEN and CDR2 SYDVKM. The CDR3 is 15 amino acids. The CDR3 region has the DNA TGTGCCAGCAGACTATCCTCGGGAGGGCGCACTGAAGCTTTCTTT. Residues: CASRLSSGGRTEAFF.

This clonotype was detected ten times or more. V gene TRBV7-9 combines with J gene TRBJ1-5; D is ambiguous. Germline CDR1 SEHNR, CDR2 FQNEAQ (reference sequence). Trimming cost V 6 bases and J 4 bases, with 10 bases left between them. The CDR3 contains 13 residues. CDR3 DNA sequence: TGTGCCAGCAGTTTATCACCGAATCAGCCCCAGCATTTT. Its translation: CASSLSPNQPQHF.

The chain carries TRBV14 and TRBJ2-7; 11 positions match TRBD1. CDR1 is SGHDN and CDR2 is FVKESK in the germline V gene. V shed 5 bases, J shed 5 bases, and the junction held 5 bases outside the gene matches. The CDR3 loop spans 14 amino acids. The CDR3: CASSLRTGGNEQYF. The DNA of the CDR3 is TGTGCCAGCAGCTTACGGACAGGGGGCAACGAGCAGTACTTC.

The table lists this clonotype with a few counts. The gene calls are TRBV9 and TRBJ1-1, with unresolved D. The CDR3 consists of 13 residues. Germline V gene data show CDR1 as SGDLS and CDR2 as YYNGEE. Trimming removed 1 base at V and 3 bases at J, with 7 bases between. The CDR3 spells CASSVQYHTEAFF. The CDR3 DNA is TGTGCCAGCAGCGTACAATATCACACTGAAGCTTTCTTT.

This clonotype was detected a few times. The chain carries TRBV12-3 or TRBV12-4 and TRBJ1-4, with a tentative D call TRBD1 (5 bases). This CDR3 is built from 14 residues. V gave up 1 base and J gave up 8 bases, with 11 bases separating them. The CDR3 protein is CASSLGRVGEKLFF. The CDR3 bases are TGTGCCAGCAGTTTAGGCAGGGTGGGAGAAAAACTGTTTTTT.

The sample holds a few counts of this clonotype. This chain joins TRBV12-3 or TRBV12-4 and TRBJ1-1, with unresolved D. This CDR3 is 14 amino acids long. Trimming stripped 7 bases from V and 0 bases from J, with 12 bases between. This CDR3 reads CASTVHRMNTEAFF. The CDR3, as DNA: TGTGCCAGCACCGTACATAGGATGAACACTGAAGCTTTCTTT.

The chain carries TRBV28 and TRBJ2-7; 8 positions agree with TRBD1. The V segment lost 7 bases and the J segment 7 bases; nucleotides outside the gene matches: 12. This CDR3 has 14 residues. From germline, CDR1 is MDHEN and CDR2 SYDVKM. The CDR3 DNA reads as TGTGCCAGCAATGCCAGGGGGCCCGGTGGGGAGCAGTACTTC. Translated, it gives CASNARGPGGEQYF.

The chain uses TRBV7-9 and TRBJ2-1, with 8 nucleotides matching TRBD2. The CDR3 covers 15 residues. Germline values: CDR1 SEHNR, CDR2 FQNEAQ (reference sequence). The V and J ends lost 4 bases and 4 bases, in that order; junction bases with no gene match: 6. In nucleotides, the CDR3 is TGTGCCAGCAGCTCCGGGGGGGGGAGGTACAATGAGCAGTTCTTC. Translated, it gives CASSSGGGRYNEQFF. Variable domain in full (rest from reference TRBV7-9 and TRBJ2-1): DTGVSQNPRHKITKRGQNVTFRCDPISEHNRLYWYRQTLGQGPEFLTYFQNEAQLEKSRLLSDRFSAERPKGSFSTLEIQRTEQGDSAMYLCASSSGGGRYNEQFFGPGTRLTVL.

CDR3 bases: TGTGCCAGCAGTTCCAGTTGGGGGGCCAACGTCCTGACTTTC. Its translation: CASSSSWGANVLTF. The chain links TRBV27 to TRBJ2-6; the D is unclear. The germline V gene has CDR1 MNHEY and CDR2 SMNVEV (reference sequence). This CDR3 spans 14 amino acids. V was clipped by 4 bases and J by 4 bases, with 8 bases between them.

The V gene is TRBV13, the J gene TRBJ2-7, with 8 bases identical to TRBD1. Germline values: CDR1 PRHDT, CDR2 FYEKMQ (reference sequence). After removal of 2 bases from V and 6 bases from J, the junction contained 9 bases not matched to a gene. CDR3 size: 15 residues. The CDR3 here is CASSLSSRQGIEQYF. DNA of the CDR3: TGTGCCAGCAGCTTATCCTCTAGACAGGGGATCGAGCAGTACTTC.

In this sample, this clonotype turned up a few times. This chain connects TRBV30 to TRBJ2-3; possibly TRBD2 for D (6 bases). Trimming pared 5 bases from V and 7 bases from J, leaving 16 bases between. Germline assignment: CDR1 GTSNPN and CDR2 SVGIG (reference sequence). This CDR3 contains 13 residues. DNA for the CDR3: TGTGCCTGGTCCTCGGATAGCGGCTATACGCAGTATTTT. Amino acids: CAWSSDSGYTQYF.